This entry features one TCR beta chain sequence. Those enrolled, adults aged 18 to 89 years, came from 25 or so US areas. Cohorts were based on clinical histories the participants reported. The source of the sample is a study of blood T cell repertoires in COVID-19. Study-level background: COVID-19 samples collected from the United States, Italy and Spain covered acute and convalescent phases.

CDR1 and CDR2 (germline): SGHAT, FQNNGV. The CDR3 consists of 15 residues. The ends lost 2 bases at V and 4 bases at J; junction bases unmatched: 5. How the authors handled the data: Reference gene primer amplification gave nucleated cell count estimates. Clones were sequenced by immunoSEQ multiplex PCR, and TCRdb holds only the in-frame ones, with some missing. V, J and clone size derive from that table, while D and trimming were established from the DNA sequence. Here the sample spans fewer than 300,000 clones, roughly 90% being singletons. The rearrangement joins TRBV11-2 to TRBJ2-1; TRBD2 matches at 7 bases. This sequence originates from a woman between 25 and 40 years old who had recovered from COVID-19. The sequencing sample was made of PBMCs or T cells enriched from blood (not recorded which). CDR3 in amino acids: CASSLRGVSYNEQFF. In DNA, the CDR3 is TGTGCCAGCAGCTTACGGGGGGTATCATACAATGAGCAGTTCTTC.